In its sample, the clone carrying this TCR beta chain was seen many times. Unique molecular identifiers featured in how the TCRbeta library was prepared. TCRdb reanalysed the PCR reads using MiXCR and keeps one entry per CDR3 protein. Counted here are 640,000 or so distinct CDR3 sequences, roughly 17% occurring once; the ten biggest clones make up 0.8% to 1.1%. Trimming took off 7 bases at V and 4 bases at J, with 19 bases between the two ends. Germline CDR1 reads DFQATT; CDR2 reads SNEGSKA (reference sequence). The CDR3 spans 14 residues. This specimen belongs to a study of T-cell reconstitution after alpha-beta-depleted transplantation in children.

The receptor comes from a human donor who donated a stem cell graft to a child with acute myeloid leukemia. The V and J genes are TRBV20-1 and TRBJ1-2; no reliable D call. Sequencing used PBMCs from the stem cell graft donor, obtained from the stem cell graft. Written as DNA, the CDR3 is TGCAGTGGTAGGGAGGATACGGGCATCTATGGCTACACCTTC. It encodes CSGREDTGIYGYTF.